Given below is one T cell receptor beta chain in context. The CDR3 is made up of 12 amino acids. The record originates from a study of blood T cell repertoires in COVID-19. The overall study: PBMCs, B-cell-depleted T cells, or T cells provided the cDNA or gDNA that made up the material.

Profiled with immunoSEQ multiplex PCR; TCRdb holds only in-frame clones, not every one. The repertoire holds 350,000 to 450,000 clones, with 85% as singletons. The sample comprised peripheral blood. This TCR was recovered from a woman aged 18-29 years with acute or convalescent COVID-19. The chain links TRBV7-5 to TRBJ1-2. TRBV7-5 constitutes a pseudogene. The CDR3 region is CARSLVEDGYTF. The DNA of the CDR3 is TGTGCCAGAAGCCTCGTTGAGGATGGCTACACCTTC.